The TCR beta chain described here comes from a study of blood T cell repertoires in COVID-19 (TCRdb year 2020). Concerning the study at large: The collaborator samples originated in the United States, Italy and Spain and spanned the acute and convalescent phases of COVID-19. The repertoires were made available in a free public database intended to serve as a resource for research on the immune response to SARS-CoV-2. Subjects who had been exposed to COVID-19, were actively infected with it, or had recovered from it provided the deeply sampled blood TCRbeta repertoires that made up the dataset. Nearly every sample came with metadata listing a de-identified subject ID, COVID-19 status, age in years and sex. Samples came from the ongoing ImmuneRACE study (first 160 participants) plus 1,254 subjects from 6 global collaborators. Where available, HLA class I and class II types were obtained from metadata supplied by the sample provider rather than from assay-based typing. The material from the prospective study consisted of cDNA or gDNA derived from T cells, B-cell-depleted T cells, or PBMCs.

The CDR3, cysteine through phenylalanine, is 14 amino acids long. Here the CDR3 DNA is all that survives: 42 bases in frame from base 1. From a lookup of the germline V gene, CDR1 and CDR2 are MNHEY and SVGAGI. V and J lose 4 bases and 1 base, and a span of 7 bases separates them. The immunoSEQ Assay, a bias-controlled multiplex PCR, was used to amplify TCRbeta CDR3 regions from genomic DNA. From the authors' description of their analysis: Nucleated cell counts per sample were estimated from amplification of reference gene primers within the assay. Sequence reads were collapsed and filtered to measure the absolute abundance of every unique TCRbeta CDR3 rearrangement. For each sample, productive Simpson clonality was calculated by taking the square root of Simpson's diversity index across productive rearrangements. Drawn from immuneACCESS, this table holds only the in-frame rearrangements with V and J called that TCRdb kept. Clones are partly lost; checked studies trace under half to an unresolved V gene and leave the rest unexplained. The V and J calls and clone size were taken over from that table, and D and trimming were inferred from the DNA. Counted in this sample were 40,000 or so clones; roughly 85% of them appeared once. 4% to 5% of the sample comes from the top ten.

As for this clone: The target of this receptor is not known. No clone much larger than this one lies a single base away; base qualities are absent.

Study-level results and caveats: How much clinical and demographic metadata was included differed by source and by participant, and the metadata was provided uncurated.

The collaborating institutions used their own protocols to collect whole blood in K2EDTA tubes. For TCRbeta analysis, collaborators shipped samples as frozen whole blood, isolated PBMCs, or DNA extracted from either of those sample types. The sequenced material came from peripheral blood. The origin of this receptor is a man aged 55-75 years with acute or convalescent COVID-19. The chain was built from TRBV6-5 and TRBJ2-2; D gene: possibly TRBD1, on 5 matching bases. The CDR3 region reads CASSLQVNTGELFF. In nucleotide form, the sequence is TGTGCCAGCAGTTTACAGGTGAACACCGGGGAGCTGTTTTTT.